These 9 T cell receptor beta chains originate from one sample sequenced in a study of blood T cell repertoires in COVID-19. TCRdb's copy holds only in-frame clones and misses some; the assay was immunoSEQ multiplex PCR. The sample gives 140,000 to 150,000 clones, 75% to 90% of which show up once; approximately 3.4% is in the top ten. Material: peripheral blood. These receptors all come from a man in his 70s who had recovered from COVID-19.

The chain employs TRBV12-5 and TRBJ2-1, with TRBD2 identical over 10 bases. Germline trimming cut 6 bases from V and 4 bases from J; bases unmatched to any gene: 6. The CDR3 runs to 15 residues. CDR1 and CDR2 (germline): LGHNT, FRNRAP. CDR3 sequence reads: CASGLGTSVYNEQFF. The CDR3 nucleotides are TGTGCTAGTGGACTTGGGACTAGCGTTTACAATGAGCAGTTCTTC.

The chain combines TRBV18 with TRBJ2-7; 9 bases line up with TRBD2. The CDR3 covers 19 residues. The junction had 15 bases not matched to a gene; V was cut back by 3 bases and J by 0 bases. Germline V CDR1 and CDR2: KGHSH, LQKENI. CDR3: CASSPTSGQIKWGSYEQYF. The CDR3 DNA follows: TGTGCCAGCTCACCTACTAGCGGGCAAATAAAGTGGGGCTCCTACGAGCAGTACTTC. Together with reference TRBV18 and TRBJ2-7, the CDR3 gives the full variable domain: NAGVMQNPRHLVRRRGQEARLRCSPMKGHSHVYWYRQLPEEGLKFMVYLQKENIIDESGMPKERFSAEFPKEGPSILRIQQVVRGDSAAYFCASSPTSGQIKWGSYEQYFGPGTRLTVT.

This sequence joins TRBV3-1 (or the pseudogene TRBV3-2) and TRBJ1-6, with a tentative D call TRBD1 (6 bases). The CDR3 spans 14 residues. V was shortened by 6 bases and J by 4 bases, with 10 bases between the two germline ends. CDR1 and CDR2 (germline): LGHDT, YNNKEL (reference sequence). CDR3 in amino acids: CASRGTPYNSPLHF. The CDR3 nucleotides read TGTGCCAGCAGAGGGACACCTTATAATTCACCCCTCCACTTT.

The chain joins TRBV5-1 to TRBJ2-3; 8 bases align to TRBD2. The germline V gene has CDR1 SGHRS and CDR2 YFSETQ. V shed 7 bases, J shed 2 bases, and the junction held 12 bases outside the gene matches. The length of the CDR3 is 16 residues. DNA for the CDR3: TGCGCCAGCGAACCGGGCGGGAGGTGGGACACAGATACGCAGTATTTT. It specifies CASEPGGRWDTDTQYF.

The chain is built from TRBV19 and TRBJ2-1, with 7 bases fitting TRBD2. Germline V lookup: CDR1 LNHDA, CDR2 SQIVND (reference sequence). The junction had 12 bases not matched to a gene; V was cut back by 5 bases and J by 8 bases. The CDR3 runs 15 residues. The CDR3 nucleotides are TGTGCCAGTAGTTCCTTAGGACTAGGACTCTATGAGCAGTTCTTC. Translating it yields CASSSLGLGLYEQFF.

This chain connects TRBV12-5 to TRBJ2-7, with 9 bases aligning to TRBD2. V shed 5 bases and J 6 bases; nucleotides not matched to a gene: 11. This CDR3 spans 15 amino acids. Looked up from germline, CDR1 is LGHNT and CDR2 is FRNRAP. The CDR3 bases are TGTGCTAGTGGTCCATATAGCGGGAGTTCTGCCGAGCAGTACTTC. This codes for CASGPYSGSSAEQYF.

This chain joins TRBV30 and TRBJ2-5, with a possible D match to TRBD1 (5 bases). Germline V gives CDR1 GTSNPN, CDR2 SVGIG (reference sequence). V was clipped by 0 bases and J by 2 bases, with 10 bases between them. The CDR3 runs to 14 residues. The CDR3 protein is CAWSVDSIQETQYF. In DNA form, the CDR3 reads TGTGCCTGGAGTGTTGACAGTATACAAGAGACCCAGTACTTC.

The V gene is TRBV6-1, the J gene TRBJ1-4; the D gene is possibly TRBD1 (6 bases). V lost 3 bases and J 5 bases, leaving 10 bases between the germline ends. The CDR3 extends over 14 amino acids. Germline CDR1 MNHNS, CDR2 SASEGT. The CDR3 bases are TGTGCCAGCAGTGATGGGGGCGGGAATGAAAAACTGTTTTTT. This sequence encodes CASSDGGGNEKLFF.

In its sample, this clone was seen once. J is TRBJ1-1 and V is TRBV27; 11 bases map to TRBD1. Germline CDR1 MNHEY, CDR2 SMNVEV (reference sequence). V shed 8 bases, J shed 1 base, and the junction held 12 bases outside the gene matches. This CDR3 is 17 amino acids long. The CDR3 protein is CASGRTGGFIKNTEAFF. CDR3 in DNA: TGTGCCAGCGGACGGACAGGGGGCTTTATTAAGAACACTGAAGCTTTCTTT.